This T cell receptor beta chain derives from a study of breast tumors, draining lymph nodes, adjacent tissues. Many counts were recorded for this clonotype. The antigen remains undetermined. This may come from a read error, since a much larger clone is one base off. TCRdb ran MiXCR on the multiplex PCR reads and lists one entry per CDR3 protein. This repertoire shows 12,000 to 15,000 distinct CDR3 sequences, around 55% found once; its top ten account for under 35%. The study's findings and limits: Compared with lymph nodes, tumors were less diverse; compared with nontumor tissue, more.

The specimen was tumor-adjacent breast tissue. The TCR comes from a female donor with breast cancer. Some clones in this sample may be carry-over from other donors' samples.

This chain's CDR3 is CASSLEYYTEQFF. The DNA for the CDR3 is TGTGCCAGCAGCTTAGAGTACTACACTGAGCAGTTCTTC. The rearrangement joins TRBV11-2 to TRBJ2-1; D is unresolved. The CDR3 is made up of 13 amino acids. Per the germline V gene, CDR1 is SGHAT and CDR2 is FQNNGV.